These 13 T cell receptor beta chains came from one sample sequenced in a study of cytomegalovirus exposure and HLA in healthy donors. PCR amplification relied on 60 Vbeta primers (plus 13 Jbeta primers). TCRdb's copy holds only in-frame clones and misses some; the assay was immunoSEQ multiplex PCR. The sample yields about 170,000 clones, about 76% seen once. The material sequenced was PBMCs. These receptors came from a woman aged 18-29 years in good health and CMV-seropositive.

This chain uses TRBV29-1 with TRBJ1-2, with 8 nucleotides matching TRBD1. The trim removed 4 bases at V and 4 bases at J, leaving 5 bases unmatched. The CDR3 has 13 amino acids. In germline, CDR1 is SQVTM, CDR2 ANQGSEA. The CDR3: CSVVDRAFYGYTF. As DNA, the CDR3 is TGCAGCGTTGTGGACAGGGCGTTCTATGGCTACACCTTC.

The chain carries TRBV9 and TRBJ2-5; the match to TRBD2 covers 9 bases. Germline V CDR1 and CDR2: SGDLS, YYNGEE. V lost 0 bases and J lost 3; bases outside the gene matches: 6. The CDR3 contains 16 residues. This chain's CDR3 is CASSVGSLAGKETQYF. CDR3 DNA sequence: TGTGCCAGCAGCGTAGGGTCCCTAGCGGGGAAAGAGACCCAGTACTTC.

This clone turned up a few times. This chain uses TRBV19 with TRBJ2-5; 7 nucleotides agree with TRBD1. TRBJ2-7 explains the end of the DNA better; the J call may be wrong. Germline V gene sequence: CDR1 LNHDA, CDR2 SQIVND (reference sequence). The CDR3 has 14 residues. The CDR3 nucleotides are TGTGCCAGTAGTACCAGGGACAGCAATTACGAGCAGTACTTC. This sequence encodes CASSTRDSNYEQYF.

The gene calls are TRBV2 and TRBJ2-4, with D possibly matching TRBD2 (5 bases). V lost 4 bases and J 4 bases, leaving 11 bases between the germline ends. This CDR3 is 14 amino acids long. Germline values: CDR1 SNHLY, CDR2 FYNNEI. CDR3 in amino acids: CASSGPGSKNIQYF. Written as DNA, the CDR3 is TGTGCCAGCAGTGGCCCGGGGAGTAAAAACATTCAGTACTTC.

This CDR3 reads CAISESGGSGNTIYF. In DNA, the CDR3 is TGTGCCATCAGTGAGTCCGGGGGTTCAGGAAACACCATATATTTT. This chain links TRBV10-3 with TRBJ1-3; D may be TRBD1 (5 bases). Per the germline V gene, CDR1 is ENHRY and CDR2 is SYGVKD. The CDR3 length is 15 residues. The V and J ends lost 0 bases and 4 bases respectively, with 10 bases between them.

This chain joins TRBV18 and TRBJ1-5, with 8 bases that match TRBD1. The CDR3 spans 14 residues. Germline V gene data show CDR1 as KGHSH and CDR2 as LQKENI. The trim removed 2 bases at V and 7 bases at J, leaving 4 bases unmatched. DNA for the CDR3: TGTGCCAGCTCACCAGGGACAGGTCTCCAGCCCCAGCATTTT. This encodes CASSPGTGLQPQHF.

This clone was counted between two and nine times. This sequence joins TRBV6-6 and TRBJ2-5, with TRBD1 matching 8 bases. This CDR3 comprises 15 residues. The V gene's germline CDR1 is MNHNY and CDR2 SVGAGI (reference sequence). J lost 12 bases, V lost 3 bases, and 15 bases had no gene match. The CDR3 here is CASSYMEGGQGVKYF. The CDR3 nucleotides are TGTGCCAGCAGTTATATGGAGGGTGGACAGGGTGTAAAGTACTTC.

The V gene is TRBV9, the J gene TRBJ2-7, with D tentatively TRBD1 (5 bases). The CDR3 is 13 amino acids. Deletions cut 0 bases from V and 6 bases from J, with 10 bases between. Germline-derived CDR1 and CDR2 are SGDLS and YYNGEE. The CDR3 spells CASSVATAGEQYF. The CDR3 nucleotides are TGTGCCAGCAGCGTAGCGACAGCTGGCGAGCAGTACTTC.

The chain links TRBV30 to TRBJ1-1; D is uncertain. The germline gives CDR1 GTSNPN, CDR2 SVGIG (reference sequence). The CDR3 extends over 12 amino acids. V was trimmed by 7 bases and J by 1 base, leaving 10 bases between them. CDR3 sequence (DNA): TGTGCCTCGAACGTAGCGAACACTGAAGCTTTCTTT. Its translation: CASNVANTEAFF.

The J gene is TRBJ2-6, the V gene TRBV29-1; D gene uncertain. The V end lost 4 bases, the J end lost 2 bases, and 9 bases lay between the germline ends. Germline assignment: CDR1 SQVTM and CDR2 ANQGSEA. The CDR3 spans 14 residues. As DNA, the CDR3 is TGCAGCGTTGGGCAGGCAGCTGGGGCCAACGTCCTGACTTTC. Translated: CSVGQAAGANVLTF.

V and J are TRBV5-1 and TRBJ1-6; TRBD1 agrees at 10 bases. This CDR3 comprises 15 residues. J was trimmed by 8 bases and V by 4 bases; bases with no gene match: 6. Germline V gives CDR1 SGHRS, CDR2 YFSETQ. The CDR3: CASSIRQGADSPLHF. Here the CDR3 DNA reads TGCGCCAGCAGCATCCGACAGGGGGCGGATTCACCCCTCCACTTT.

The CDR3 loop reads CASSFPLAGTSSYEQYF. In nucleotides, the CDR3 is TGTGCCAGCAGCTTCCCCCTGGCGGGAACTAGCTCCTACGAGCAGTACTTC. The chain combines TRBV7-9 with TRBJ2-7; a possible D gene is TRBD2 (6 bases). Germline V lookup: CDR1 SEHNR, CDR2 FQNEAQ (reference sequence). The CDR3 is made up of 17 amino acids. V was shortened by 3 bases and J by 0 bases, with 18 bases between the two germline ends.

This clone has more than one count but fewer than ten. The rearrangement joins TRBV29-1 to TRBJ2-3; 7 bases are a match to TRBD2. This CDR3 spans 12 amino acids. The J segment lost 6 bases and the V segment lost 7 bases, leaving 7 bases of the junction unmatched. CDR1 is SQVTM, CDR2 ANQGSEA, per germline. CDR3 loop: CSESGVGDTQYF. In DNA form, the CDR3 reads TGCAGCGAGAGCGGGGTAGGGGATACGCAGTATTTT.